These 29 T cell receptor beta chains came from one sample sequenced in a study of Graves' ophthalmopathy and Graves' hyperthyroidism. The study amplified TCR beta CDR3 regions using RNA transcripts. Amplification began with first-round RT-PCR using HTBI primers, then second-round multiplex PCR was performed. One entry per CDR3 protein results from TCRdb running MiXCR on the multiplex PCR reads. The profile shows over a million distinct CDR3 sequences, 35% to 40% of them singletons. Sequenced input: peripheral blood or thyroid tissue (not recorded which). The receptors here all came from an adult man with Graves' hyperthyroidism.

For this clonotype: An end of the junction does not agree with germline; a read error may underlie this. This sequence joins TRBV5-4 and TRBJ2-7; perhaps TRBD2 as D (7 bases). In germline, CDR1 is SGHNT, CDR2 YYREEE (reference sequence). The CDR3 extends over 15 amino acids. The chain's CDR3 is CASSLTRGATYEQYF. CDR3 in DNA: TGCGCCAGCAGCTTGACTCGGGGGGCAACCTACGAGCAGTACTTC.

This clonotype was recorded many times. This rearrangement joins TRBV20-1 to TRBJ1-5, with 8 bases lining up with TRBD1. Per germline, CDR1 DFQATT and CDR2 SNEGSKA (reference sequence). CDR3 length: 19 amino acids. V lost 1 base and J lost 0; bases outside the gene matches: 14. The CDR3 loop reads CSARGTMGQVYVSNQPQHF. The CDR3 DNA sequence: TGCAGTGCTAGAGGGACTATGGGACAGGTATACGTTAGCAATCAGCCCCAGCATTTT.

This clonotype came up many times. The V call is TRBV19, the J call TRBJ1-6, with a tentative D call TRBD1 (5 bases). Trimming took 5 bases from V and 7 from J, leaving 15 bases between them. Germline V CDR1 and CDR2: LNHDA, SQIVND (reference sequence). The CDR3 is made up of 15 amino acids. The CDR3 here is CASSQAGDRNSPLHF. CDR3 nucleotide sequence: TGTGCCAGTAGTCAAGCGGGGGATCGGAATTCACCCCTCCACTTT.

This clonotype was recorded a few times. The J gene is TRBJ1-4, the V gene TRBV4-1; unclear D gene. The CDR3 contains 16 residues. V was shortened by 1 base and J by 0 bases, with 9 bases between the two germline ends. Germline V gives CDR1 MGHRA, CDR2 YSYEKL. CDR3 amino acids: CASSQVSEATNEKLFF. As DNA, the CDR3 is TGCGCCAGCAGCCAAGTCTCCGAAGCAACTAATGAAAAACTGTTTTTT.

V is TRBV15 and J is TRBJ1-2; D is undetermined. The CDR3 spans 14 residues. Looked up from germline, CDR1 is LNHNV and CDR2 is YYDKDF (reference sequence). Trimming stripped 3 bases from V and 4 bases from J, with 12 bases between. CDR3 nucleotide sequence: TGTGCCACCAGCAGGAACAGACGCTTCTATGGCTACACCTTC. This sequence encodes CATSRNRRFYGYTF.

This clonotype was seen only a few times. The V gene is TRBV15, the J gene TRBJ1-2, with unresolved D. The CDR3 extends over 12 amino acids. The V end lost 1 base, the J end lost 10 bases, and 10 bases lay between the germline ends. From germline, CDR1 is LNHNV and CDR2 YYDKDF (reference sequence). CDR3: CATSRGGSVYTF. CDR3 DNA: TGTGCCACCAGCAGAGGCGGGAGTGTCTACACCTTC.

This clonotype has just a few counts. The rearrangement joins TRBV5-1 to TRBJ2-2; 7 nucleotides agree with TRBD1. Per germline, CDR1 SGHRS and CDR2 YFSETQ. With 4 bases clipped from V and 5 bases from J, the junction kept 8 bases outside the gene matches. This CDR3 has 15 amino acids. CDR3 sequence: CASSQRQGLTGELFF. The CDR3 coding sequence is TGCGCCAGCAGCCAAAGACAGGGTTTGACCGGGGAGCTGTTTTTT.

This clonotype was seen more than once but under ten times. J is TRBJ1-2 and V is TRBV2, with 10 nucleotides matching TRBD1. V trimming: 4 bases; J trimming: 8 bases; junction bases outside the gene matches: 4. The CDR3 length is 13 residues. The germline V gene encodes CDR1 SNHLY and CDR2 FYNNEI. The CDR3 region is CASSATGGDGYTF. The CDR3 DNA reads TGTGCCAGCAGTGCGACAGGGGGCGACGGCTACACCTTC.

This clonotype was counted ten times or more. The chain employs TRBV6-5 and TRBJ2-7; 8 bases match TRBD1. The CDR3 is made up of 13 amino acids. Germline loops: CDR1 MNHEY, CDR2 SVGAGI. Losses at the gene ends were 6 bases for V and 5 bases for J; bases not matched to a gene: 6. CDR3 residues: CASSRDRTHEQYF. The CDR3 coding sequence is TGTGCCAGCAGCCGGGACAGGACCCACGAGCAGTACTTC.

The chain has TRBV29-1 and TRBJ2-7; 9 positions match TRBD2. V lost 5 bases and J lost 4; bases outside the gene matches: 6. The CDR3 loop spans 13 amino acids. Germline CDR1 reads SQVTM; CDR2 reads ANQGSEA. CDR3 region: CSVLLAGEYEQYF. The DNA of the CDR3 is TGCAGCGTTCTGTTAGCGGGAGAATACGAGCAGTACTTC.

This clonotype was counted a single time. The chain couples TRBV10-3 to TRBJ2-7; 8 positions match TRBD2. The V segment lost 10 bases and the J segment 2 bases; nucleotides outside the gene matches: 10. Per germline, CDR1 ENHRY and CDR2 SYGVKD. The CDR3 totals 14 residues. The CDR3 DNA reads as TGTGCCAGCAGCCATCCGGGAGGGCCCTACGAGCAGTACTTC. Translated, it gives CASSHPGGPYEQYF.

The chain employs TRBV7-2 and TRBJ2-2; D is possibly TRBD2 (5 bases). Deletions cut 4 bases from V and 9 bases from J, with 24 bases between. The germline gives CDR1 SGHTA, CDR2 FQGNSA. The CDR3 sequence is 17 residues long. The CDR3 loop reads CASSYTRPGMILRELFF. The CDR3 nucleotides read TGTGCCAGCAGCTATACCAGACCGGGGATGATTCTACGGGAGCTGTTTTTT. Combining the CDR3 with reference TRBV7-2 and TRBJ2-2 gives the whole variable domain GAGVSQSPSNKVTEKGKDVELRCDPISGHTALYWYRQSLGQGLEFLIYFQGNSAPDKSGLPSDRFSAERTGGSVSTLTIQRTQQEDSAVYLCASSYTRPGMILRELFFGEGSRLTVL.

The chain employs TRBV5-1 and TRBJ2-5, with D perhaps matching TRBD1 or TRBD2 (5 bases each). The CDR3 loop spans 12 amino acids. From germline, CDR1 is SGHRS and CDR2 YFSETQ. V gave up 6 bases and J gave up 5 bases, with 11 bases separating them. CDR3 loop: CASTTGGETQYF. The CDR3, as DNA: TGCGCCAGCACCACAGGAGGCGAGACCCAGTACTTC.

The CDR3 DNA reads as TGTGCCAGCAGCCTCCGACAGTCGAACGTCCTGACTTTC. Protein product: CASSLRQSNVLTF. The V and J genes are TRBV3-1 and TRBJ2-6, with D perhaps TRBD1 (5 bases). Germline CDR1 is LGHDT and CDR2 is YNNKEL (reference sequence). The CDR3 length is 13 residues. V was clipped by 4 bases and J by 10 bases, with 11 bases between them.

This clonotype came up many times. This rearrangement joins TRBV29-1 to TRBJ1-2; TRBD1 matches at 7 bases. The CDR3 consists of 13 residues. CDR1 is SQVTM and CDR2 is ANQGSEA in the germline V gene. V dropped 6 bases and J dropped 4; count of bases not matched to a gene: 8. The CDR3 DNA is TGCAGCGTGGGTGGTACAGGGGCCTATGGCTACACCTTC. Translation: CSVGGTGAYGYTF.

The CDR3 sequence: CASSQQLYEQYF. In DNA form, the CDR3 reads TGTGCCAGCAGTCAACAGCTCTACGAGCAGTACTTC. This chain links TRBV7-9 with TRBJ2-7; D is ambiguous. Trimming shortened V by 6 bases and J by 3 bases, and 9 bases separated the two germline ends. This CDR3 has 12 residues. The germline V gene has CDR1 SEHNR and CDR2 FQNEAQ (reference sequence).

The chain joins TRBV7-2 to TRBJ2-2; 9 positions match TRBD1. The CDR3 sequence is 18 residues long. Germline-derived CDR1 and CDR2 are SGHTA and FQGNSA. V shed 2 bases and J 6 bases; nucleotides not matched to a gene: 13. CDR3 coding DNA: TGTGCCAGCAGCTTATCTTTCTTGGGACAGGGTAGATCCGGGGAGCTGTTTTTT. Amino acid sequence: CASSLSFLGQGRSGELFF.

This clonotype appeared a few times. V usage is TRBV7-2 and J usage is TRBJ1-5, with D possibly being TRBD1 (5 bases). Germline CDR1 and CDR2: SGHTA and FQGNSA. V lost 0 bases to trimming and J lost 11 bases, with 11 bases between them. The CDR3 totals 13 residues. This chain's CDR3 is CASSLAGDQTQHF. DNA of the CDR3: TGTGCCAGCAGCTTAGCGGGGGACCAGACCCAGCATTTT.

The chain has TRBV5-6 and TRBJ2-5, with TRBD2 identical over 11 bases. CDR3 length equals 15 residues. Germline V gene data show CDR1 as SGHDT and CDR2 as YYEEEE. Trimming took 4 bases from V and 5 from J; bases not matched to a gene: 7. In DNA, the CDR3 is TGTGCCAGCAGCGTAGCGGGAGGGCCCGTGGAGACCCAGTACTTC. Translation: CASSVAGGPVETQYF.

This clonotype was seen a handful of times. The gene calls are TRBV19 and TRBJ2-7, with 10 nucleotides matching TRBD2. After removal of 7 bases from V and 0 bases from J, the junction contained 6 bases not matched to a gene. Germline CDR1 and CDR2: LNHDA and SQIVND (reference sequence). The CDR3 loop spans 15 amino acids. The CDR3 reads CASTQRGGPSYEQYF. DNA for the CDR3: TGTGCCAGTACCCAGCGGGGGGGCCCCTCCTACGAGCAGTACTTC.

This clonotype was observed at least ten times. The chain links TRBV7-9 to TRBJ2-5; 11 bases agree with TRBD2. Per germline, CDR1 SEHNR and CDR2 FQNEAQ (reference sequence). V trimming: 6 bases; J trimming: 0 bases; junction bases outside the gene matches: 9. The CDR3 sequence is 17 residues long. The CDR3 DNA follows: TGTGCCAGCAGGGTTCCGGGACTAGCGGACAACCAAGAGACCCAGTACTTC. This sequence encodes CASRVPGLADNQETQYF.

J is TRBJ1-2 and V is TRBV11-1; D might be TRBD1 (5 bases). V was shortened by 5 bases and J by 1 base, with 11 bases between the two germline ends. The CDR3 covers 14 residues. Germline CDR1 is SGHAT and CDR2 is FQDESV (reference sequence). This CDR3 is CASSRGIINYGYTF. The DNA for the CDR3 is TGTGCCAGCAGCCGGGGGATAATTAACTATGGCTACACCTTC.

This clonotype was found a few times. The chain combines TRBV2 with TRBJ1-5; no clear D gene. This CDR3 has 13 residues. The germline V and J ends were trimmed by 2 bases and 6 bases, with 8 bases remaining between them. In germline, CDR1 is SNHLY, CDR2 FYNNEI. CDR3 region: CASSESWGQPQHF. The CDR3 DNA is TGTGCCAGCAGTGAAAGTTGGGGTCAGCCCCAGCATTTT.

This clonotype has at least ten counts. The rearrangement joins TRBV10-3 to TRBJ1-3, with D possibly being TRBD1 (5 bases). CDR1 is ENHRY and CDR2 is SYGVKD in the germline V gene. Trimming shortened V by 5 bases and J by 6 bases, and 20 bases separated the two germline ends. The CDR3 is made up of 16 amino acids. CDR3 in amino acids: CAISSPAGNLENTIYF. CDR3 DNA sequence: TGTGCCATCAGTAGCCCTGCAGGGAATTTAGAAAACACCATATATTTT.

The chain couples TRBV29-1 to TRBJ1-5; D uncertain. Germline V gives CDR1 SQVTM, CDR2 ANQGSEA. Trimming pared 1 base from V and 11 bases from J, leaving 12 bases between. This CDR3 is 12 amino acids long. The CDR3, as DNA: TGCAGCGTTGAAGGGACTAGCGGGACCCAGCATTTT. Its protein product is CSVEGTSGTQHF. The variable domain in full, completed from reference TRBV29-1 and TRBJ1-5, reads SAVISQKPSRDICQRGTSLTIQCQVDSQVTMMFWYRQQPGQSLTLIATANQGSEATYESGFVIDKFPISRPNLTFSTLTVSNMSPEDSSIYLCSVEGTSGTQHFGDGTRLSIL.

As to this clonotype: This may stem from a read error, because a much larger clone lies one nucleotide away. The rearrangement uses TRBV20-1 and TRBJ2-7; 9 positions agree with TRBD1. The length of the CDR3 is 15 residues. CDR1 and CDR2 (germline): DFQATT, SNEGSKA (reference sequence). CDR3 region: CSASPGQGPSCEQYF. CDR3 sequence (DNA): TGCAGTGCTAGTCCAGGACAGGGGCCCTCCTGCGAGCAGTACTTC.

This clonotype was observed many times. V is TRBV6-5 and J is TRBJ2-7; 8 nucleotides match TRBD1. This CDR3 contains 13 residues. Trimming took 2 bases from V and 3 from J; bases not matched to a gene: 0. In germline, CDR1 is MNHEY, CDR2 SVGAGI. CDR3 region: CASSYGTGYEQYF. The CDR3 nucleotides are TGTGCCAGCAGTTACGGGACAGGCTACGAGCAGTACTTC.

J is TRBJ2-7 and V is TRBV10-2; D is unresolved. Germline V gene sequence: CDR1 WSHSY, CDR2 SAAADI. This CDR3 is built from 13 residues. V was trimmed by 0 bases and J by 9 bases, leaving 12 bases between them. CDR3 DNA sequence: TGCGCCAGCAGTGAGTCGTGGTGGGAATGGCAGTACTTC. As protein: CASSESWWEWQYF.

This clonotype was seen repeatedly, ten times or more. The CDR3 region is CSAVRDSTYEQYF. CDR3 in DNA: TGCAGTGCAGTTCGGGACAGCACCTACGAGCAGTACTTC. The chain has TRBV20-1 and TRBJ2-7; 7 bases fit TRBD1. Germline V CDR1 and CDR2: DFQATT, SNEGSKA (reference sequence). Trimming at V came to 6 bases and at J to 2 bases, leaving 7 bases not matched to a gene. This CDR3 is 13 amino acids long.